This entry lists 32 T cell receptor beta chains sequenced from one sample in a study of OX40 agonist ivuxolimab in advanced cancers. The library was obtained by the immunoSEQ multiplex PCR assay. TCRdb's version of the immuneACCESS table is confined to in-frame rearrangements and falls short of the full clone set. An unresolved V gene accounts for under half of the shortfall where checked; the remainder is of unknown origin. This sample has approximately 80,000 clones in its table, and roughly 87% of those were observed once. Together, the top ten hold approximately 0.25% of the sample. Material: CD4+ or CD8+ T cells sorted from blood, obtained in a trial of the OX40 agonist ivuxolimab. These receptors came from an adult with an advanced solid tumor such as melanoma, head and neck, liver or kidney cancer.

The rearrangement joins TRBV18 to TRBJ2-1; TRBD1 agrees at 9 bases. CDR1 is KGHSH, CDR2 LQKENI, per germline. This CDR3 has 15 residues. V gave up 4 bases and J gave up 4 bases; unmatched junction bases: 5. The CDR3 region is CASSRDRGSYNEQFF. For the CDR3, the DNA is TGTGCCAGCTCACGCGACAGGGGGTCGTACAATGAGCAGTTCTTC.

This chain connects TRBV20-1 to TRBJ2-5; D remains ambiguous. The V gene's germline CDR1 is DFQATT and CDR2 SNEGSKA (reference sequence). The CDR3 contains 11 residues. With 5 bases removed from V and 5 bases from J, the gap between germline ends came to 9 bases. In nucleotides, the CDR3 is TGCAGTGCTGCCGCCCTGGAGACCCAGTACTTC. Its translation: CSAAALETQYF.

The V call is TRBV25-1, the J call TRBJ2-2; D unclear. The CDR3 has 15 residues. Trimming took off 4 bases at V and 1 base at J, with 10 bases between the two ends. CDR1 MGHDK and CDR2 SYGVNS come from the germline V gene. In DNA form, the CDR3 reads TGTGCCAGCAGTGCAGGATTAGGGAACACCGGGGAGCTGTTTTTT. Translating it yields CASSAGLGNTGELFF.

This clone has only one observation. The chain links TRBV7-2 to TRBJ1-5, with D possibly matching TRBD1 (5 bases). The CDR3 sequence is 14 residues long. CDR1 is SGHTA, CDR2 FQGNSA, per germline. The V end lost 8 bases, the J end lost 8 bases, and 19 bases lay between the germline ends. CDR3 residues: CASRGGQTREPQHF. CDR3 DNA: TGTGCCAGCCGGGGCGGGCAAACCCGGGAGCCCCAGCATTTT. Using reference TRBV7-2 and TRBJ1-5 for the parts outside the CDR3, the full variable domain is GAGVSQSPSNKVTEKGKDVELRCDPISGHTALYWYRQSLGQGLEFLIYFQGNSAPDKSGLPSDRFSAERTGGSVSTLTIQRTQQEDSAVYLCASRGGQTREPQHFGDGTRLSIL.

The chain recombines TRBV6-4 with TRBJ2-3; TRBD2 aligns across 13 bases. The CDR3 extends over 18 amino acids. The trim removed 2 bases at V and 3 bases at J, leaving 8 bases unmatched. CDR1 is MRHNA and CDR2 is SNTAGT in the germline V gene. DNA of the CDR3: TGTGCCAGCAGTGACCAGGGACTAGCGGGAAGTTCGACAGATACGCAGTATTTT. Translated: CASSDQGLAGSSTDTQYF.

The gene calls are TRBV5-1 and TRBJ2-7; 9 bases agree with TRBD1. The germline gives CDR1 SGHRS, CDR2 YFSETQ. CDR3 length: 17 amino acids. The V segment lost 0 bases and the J segment 5 bases; nucleotides outside the gene matches: 12. The CDR3 here is CASSLETTTGGFDEQYF. In nucleotides, the CDR3 is TGCGCCAGCAGCTTGGAAACAACGACAGGGGGTTTCGACGAGCAGTACTTC.

This clone was counted only a few times. For the CDR3, the DNA is TGTGCCAGCAGATCCACCTCCAGGGCGAACACTGAAGCTTTCTTT. The encoded protein is CASRSTSRANTEAFF. The chain couples TRBV14 to TRBJ1-1; possibly TRBD1 for D (5 bases). The CDR3 sequence is 15 residues long. V was pared by 6 bases and J by 1 base, with 15 bases between. Germline CDR1 is SGHDN and CDR2 is FVKESK. Full variable domain (rest looked up from reference TRBV14 and TRBJ1-1): EAGVTQFPSHSVIEKGQTVTLRCDPISGHDNLYWYRRVMGKEIKFLLHFVKESKQDESGMPNNRFLAERTGGTYSTLKVQPAELEDSGVYFCASRSTSRANTEAFFGQGTRLTVV.

The CDR3 protein is CASSLAPGARGGELFF. In nucleotides, the CDR3 is TGTGCCAGCAGCTTAGCCCCGGGGGCGCGAGGCGGGGAGCTGTTTTTT. The chain links TRBV7-2 to TRBJ2-2; TRBD1 or TRBD2 may be the D gene (6 bases each). The CDR3 has 16 residues. The germline V and J ends were trimmed by 0 bases and 7 bases, with 15 bases remaining between them. CDR1 and CDR2 (germline): SGHTA, FQGNSA.

Regarding this clone: At the DNA level, this CDR3 is encoded by other sequences in the same sample as well. This chain joins TRBV5-1 and TRBJ2-3; tentatively, D is TRBD1 (6 bases). V was pared by 5 bases and J by 1 base, with 11 bases between. Germline CDR1 SGHRS, CDR2 YFSETQ. The CDR3 length is 14 residues. The CDR3 nucleotides read TGCGCCAGCAGTCTGGACAGAGGCACAGATACGCAGTATTTT. Protein product: CASSLDRGTDTQYF.

This clone was seen just once. The V gene is TRBV28, the J gene TRBJ2-5; the match to TRBD1 covers 10 bases. Trimming took 7 bases from V and 2 from J; bases not matched to a gene: 7. From germline, CDR1 is MDHEN and CDR2 SYDVKM. The CDR3 has 15 residues. The CDR3 DNA reads TGTGCCAGCAAAGACAGGGGGCGGGGTCAAGAGACCCAGTACTTC. Its translation: CASKDRGRGQETQYF.

This rearrangement joins TRBV29-1 to TRBJ2-7; 7 nucleotides match TRBD2. Germline CDR1 SQVTM, CDR2 ANQGSEA. Trimming took 1 base from V and 3 from J; bases not matched to a gene: 6. The CDR3 loop spans 14 amino acids. The CDR3 is CSVEVRASGYEQYF. The CDR3 region has the DNA TGCAGCGTTGAAGTTCGGGCTAGCGGCTACGAGCAGTACTTC.

This clone was detected once. The chain uses TRBV5-1 and TRBJ2-1, with D perhaps given as TRBD1 or TRBD2 (6 bases each). The CDR3 runs 15 residues. The germline V and J ends were trimmed by 5 bases and 3 bases, with 15 bases remaining between them. CDR1 is SGHRS and CDR2 is YFSETQ in the germline V gene. CDR3 protein: CASSLGGPLYNEQFF. The DNA of the CDR3 is TGCGCCAGCAGTCTCGGGGGCCCCCTCTACAATGAGCAGTTCTTC. The whole variable domain, remainder taken from reference TRBV5-1 and TRBJ2-1, is KAGVTQTPRYLIKTRGQQVTLSCSPISGHRSVSWYQQTPGQGLQFLFEYFSETQRNKGNFPGRFSGRQFSNSRSEMNVSTLELGDSALYLCASSLGGPLYNEQFFGPGTRLTVL.

The chain employs TRBV5-5 and TRBJ2-5; TRBD2 matches 11 bases. The V gene's germline CDR1 is SGHKS and CDR2 YYEKEE (reference sequence). V dropped 1 base and J dropped 1; count of bases not matched to a gene: 3. This CDR3 has 16 residues. The CDR3 spells CASSLSTSGGQETQYF. The CDR3 nucleotides read TGTGCCAGCAGCTTGAGCACTAGCGGGGGCCAAGAGACCCAGTACTTC. Supplemented by reference TRBV5-5 and TRBJ2-5, the full variable domain reads DAGVTQSPTHLIKTRGQQVTLRCSPISGHKSVSWYQQVLGQGPQFIFQYYEKEERGRGNFPDRFSARQFPNYSSELNVNALLLGDSALYLCASSLSTSGGQETQYFGPGTRLLVL.

The chain employs TRBV28 and TRBJ2-5, with a tentative D call TRBD1 (6 bases). The tail of the sequence fits TRBJ2-7 better, so the J call may be wrong. The germline gives CDR1 MDHEN, CDR2 SYDVKM. The length of the CDR3 is 14 residues. CDR3 sequence (DNA): TGTGCCAGCAGTTTCGGTGGGGACATTACCGAGCAGTACTTC. This sequence encodes CASSFGGDITEQYF.

The chain recombines TRBV6-5 with TRBJ1-3, with a possible D match to TRBD1 (5 bases). There are 16 residues in the CDR3. The V gene lost 0 bases and the J gene lost 2 bases, with 11 bases spanning the gap. Germline assignment: CDR1 MNHEY and CDR2 SVGAGI. CDR3 amino acids: CASSYSGRGTGNTIYF. The CDR3 DNA sequence: TGTGCCAGCAGTTACTCGGGGCGGGGGACTGGAAACACCATATATTTT.

The V gene is TRBV4-3, the J gene TRBJ1-6; D unresolved. V lost 4 bases and J lost 7, with 17 bases in between. CDR1 is LGHNA and CDR2 is YSLEER in the germline V gene. This CDR3 is built from 16 residues. The CDR3 sequence: CASSLELGPGNSPLHF. Here the CDR3 DNA reads TGCGCCAGCAGCCTGGAGCTTGGGCCAGGCAATTCACCCCTCCACTTT.

V gene TRBV4-3 combines with J gene TRBJ1-2; possible D gene TRBD1, 5 bases. This CDR3 spans 19 amino acids. Germline CDR1 LGHNA, CDR2 YSLEER. Trimming shortened V by 1 base and J by 0 bases, and 21 bases separated the two germline ends. The CDR3 loop is CASSQGAGMTDPANYGYTF. As DNA, the CDR3 is TGCGCCAGCAGCCAAGGAGCAGGGATGACGGACCCAGCTAACTATGGCTACACCTTC.

The chain joins TRBV4-3 to TRBJ2-7, with D maybe TRBD1 (5 bases). V was pared by 0 bases and J by 0 bases, with 15 bases between. This CDR3 comprises 17 residues. Looked up from germline, CDR1 is LGHNA and CDR2 is YSLEER. CDR3: CASSQDQGARSSYEQYF. The DNA of the CDR3 is TGCGCCAGCAGCCAAGATCAAGGGGCAAGGAGCTCCTACGAGCAGTACTTC.

The chain combines TRBV11-2 with TRBJ1-5; TRBD1 is a possible D gene (6 bases). V lost 7 bases and J lost 1, with 17 bases in between. Per germline, CDR1 SGHAT and CDR2 FQNNGV. This CDR3 has 16 residues. The CDR3 DNA is TGTGCCAGCAAAGCAGGGGCGAGTACGAGCAATCAGCCCCAGCATTTT. Its protein product is CASKAGASTSNQPQHF. The full variable domain, completed using reference TRBV11-2 and TRBJ1-5, is EAGVAQSPRYKIIEKRQSVAFWCNPISGHATLYWYQQILGQGPKLLIQFQNNGVVDDSQLPKDRFSAERLKGVDSTLKIQPAKLEDSAVYLCASKAGASTSNQPQHFGDGTRLSIL.

This chain joins TRBV11-1 and TRBJ1-3; possibly TRBD1 for D (5 bases). V gave up 5 bases and J gave up 0 bases, with 17 bases separating them. The CDR3 length is 17 residues. The V gene's germline CDR1 is SGHAT and CDR2 FQDESV (reference sequence). CDR3 in DNA: TGTGCCAGCAGCGTCGCCGGGACCTCTTTCTCTGGAAACACCATATATTTT. The encoded protein is CASSVAGTSFSGNTIYF.

The rearrangement joins TRBV5-1 to TRBJ2-7; 7 bases agree with TRBD2. The germline gives CDR1 SGHRS, CDR2 YFSETQ. With 4 bases clipped from V and 4 bases from J, the junction kept 8 bases outside the gene matches. This CDR3 spans 14 amino acids. CDR3 in amino acids: CASSPRGEGYEQYF. CDR3 coding DNA: TGCGCCAGCAGCCCCAGAGGGGAGGGATACGAGCAGTACTTC.

The V gene is TRBV14, the J gene TRBJ2-3; 8 nucleotides match TRBD1. V lost 1 base to trimming and J lost 5 bases; unmatched junction nucleotides: 5. The germline V gene encodes CDR1 SGHDN and CDR2 FVKESK. The CDR3 loop spans 15 amino acids. The CDR3 region is CASSQARGREDTQYF. For the CDR3, the DNA is TGTGCCAGCAGCCAAGCCAGGGGGCGGGAAGATACGCAGTATTTT.

This clone has just one count. The chain joins TRBV15 to TRBJ2-1, with 7 bases matching TRBD2. The germline V gene encodes CDR1 LNHNV and CDR2 YYDKDF (reference sequence). V gave up 0 bases and J gave up 6 bases; unmatched junction bases: 5. CDR3 length: 15 amino acids. CDR3 bases: TGTGCCACCAGCAGAGAGGCGGGAGTTCTCAATGAGCAGTTCTTC. This gives the protein CATSREAGVLNEQFF.

V gene TRBV19 combines with J gene TRBJ2-3, with TRBD2 matching over 12 bases. The CDR3 totals 17 residues. The V segment lost 4 bases and the J segment 0 bases; nucleotides outside the gene matches: 5. From germline, CDR1 is LNHDA and CDR2 SQIVND (reference sequence). CDR3 loop: CASSTRTSGISTDTQYF. The CDR3 coding sequence is TGTGCCAGTAGTACTCGGACTAGCGGGATTAGCACAGATACGCAGTATTTT.

This chain links TRBV27 with TRBJ2-7, with D perhaps assigned TRBD1 or TRBD2 (7 bases each). V was pared by 7 bases and J by 2 bases, with 18 bases between. The length of the CDR3 is 15 residues. Germline CDR1 MNHEY, CDR2 SMNVEV (reference sequence). The CDR3 DNA sequence: TGTGCCAGCAAGGGGGCCAAGGGAGGGGCCTACGAGCAGTACTTC. It is translated as CASKGAKGGAYEQYF.

V usage is TRBV4-3 and J usage is TRBJ2-3; perhaps TRBD2 as D (6 bases). In germline, CDR1 is LGHNA, CDR2 YSLEER. With 0 bases removed from V and 4 bases from J, the gap between germline ends came to 11 bases. The CDR3 is 15 residues long. The CDR3 spells CASSQETGAADTQYF. For the CDR3, the DNA is TGCGCCAGCAGCCAAGAGACGGGAGCCGCAGATACGCAGTATTTT.

V is TRBV2 and J is TRBJ1-2; no clear D gene. The V gene's germline CDR1 is SNHLY and CDR2 FYNNEI. Trimming left V 7 bases short and J 4 bases short, with 13 bases between. The CDR3 covers 13 residues. The CDR3 loop reads CASTNLGFYGYTF. For the CDR3, the DNA is TGTGCCAGCACTAACCTCGGTTTCTATGGCTACACCTTC.

CDR3 in amino acids: CSVASLDREQYF. Written as DNA, the CDR3 is TGCAGCGTTGCAAGTCTAGACCGCGAGCAGTACTTC. The V call is TRBV29-1, the J call TRBJ2-7; D unresolved. CDR3 length: 12 residues. Looked up from germline, CDR1 is SQVTM and CDR2 is ANQGSEA. V dropped 4 bases and J dropped 6 bases, with 13 bases sitting between them.

The chain uses TRBV6-1 and TRBJ2-1, with a possible D match to TRBD1 (6 bases). Trimming left V 2 bases short and J 2 bases short, with 10 bases between. There are 15 residues in the CDR3. Germline assignment: CDR1 MNHNS and CDR2 SASEGT. The CDR3 region has the DNA TGTGCCAGCAGTGAAAGGGGGAGCCCCTACAATGAGCAGTTCTTC. This encodes CASSERGSPYNEQFF.

The rearrangement links TRBV5-1 to TRBJ2-2; possible D gene TRBD2, 6 bases. In germline, CDR1 is SGHRS, CDR2 YFSETQ. The ends were cut back, 4 bases at V and 0 bases at J, with 22 bases in the middle. There are 19 residues in the CDR3. The CDR3 nucleotides read TGCGCCAGCAGCCTAGTAAGTTTAGCGGCCCGCACGAACACCGGGGAGCTGTTTTTT. This sequence encodes CASSLVSLAARTNTGELFF.

The chain carries TRBV10-1 and TRBJ2-7, with TRBD1 matching over 11 bases. CDR1 WNHNN and CDR2 SYGVQD come from the germline V gene (reference sequence). Trimming took 4 bases from V and 2 from J; bases not matched to a gene: 1. CDR3 length: 14 residues. The CDR3 protein is CASSAGQGAYEQYF. In DNA, the CDR3 is TGCGCCAGCAGTGCGGGACAGGGGGCCTACGAGCAGTACTTC.

The rearrangement joins TRBV28 to TRBJ2-7; D remains ambiguous. This CDR3 is built from 11 residues. Germline CDR1 MDHEN, CDR2 SYDVKM. Trimming left V 5 bases short and J 2 bases short, with 4 bases between. CDR3 sequence: CASSATYEQYF. The CDR3 nucleotides read TGTGCCAGCAGTGCCACCTACGAGCAGTACTTC.